This T cell receptor beta chain is from a study of early stage breast cancer tumors. Study context: About 80% of the 16 invasive tumors were ER+, PR+ and HER2-. The ER+/PR+/HER2- tumors included 7 or 8 ductal and a handful of lobular carcinomas. Study-wide findings and caveats: In about 85% of the 16 patients, blood comparison separated tumor from normal breast.

On this clone: Its antigen is currently unknown.

CDR3 length: 16 amino acids. V gave up 3 bases and J gave up 5 bases; unmatched junction bases: 15. Germline CDR1 reads SQVTM; CDR2 reads ANQGSEA. This table comes from immunoSEQ multiplex PCR, and its TCRdb copy is limited to in-frame clones, with some not included. The sample holds under 30,000 clones, approximately 75% seen once. The genes are TRBV29-1 and TRBJ1-1; 7 nucleotides line up with TRBD1. The receptor was derived from a person aged 45-60 years with breast cancer. The sequenced material came from blood. In DNA, the CDR3 is TGCAGCGTTGAGGATTTGGTTCAGACAGGGCGGACTGAAGCTTTCTTT. This translates into CSVEDLVQTGRTEAFF.